The clone carrying this TCR beta chain was counted only a few times. Only in-frame clones appear in the TCRdb table, and some are missing; sequencing was by immunoSEQ multiplex PCR. The repertoire holds about 960,000 clones, with approximately 80% as singletons. V was shortened by 1 base and J by 13 bases, with 7 bases between the two germline ends. The CDR3 is made up of 10 amino acids. CDR1 SEHNR and CDR2 FQNEAQ come from the germline V gene (reference sequence). This sample stems from a study of shared clonotypes between healthy human individuals. What was sequenced was memory CD4+ T cells sorted from blood. Noted subset: CD45RA-negative fraction. The rearrangement joins TRBV7-9 to TRBJ2-5; no reliable D call. This TCR came from a man aged 18 to 30 in good health. This CDR3 is CASSLVDLYF. CDR3 in DNA: TGTGCCAGCAGCTTAGTGGACCTGTACTTC.